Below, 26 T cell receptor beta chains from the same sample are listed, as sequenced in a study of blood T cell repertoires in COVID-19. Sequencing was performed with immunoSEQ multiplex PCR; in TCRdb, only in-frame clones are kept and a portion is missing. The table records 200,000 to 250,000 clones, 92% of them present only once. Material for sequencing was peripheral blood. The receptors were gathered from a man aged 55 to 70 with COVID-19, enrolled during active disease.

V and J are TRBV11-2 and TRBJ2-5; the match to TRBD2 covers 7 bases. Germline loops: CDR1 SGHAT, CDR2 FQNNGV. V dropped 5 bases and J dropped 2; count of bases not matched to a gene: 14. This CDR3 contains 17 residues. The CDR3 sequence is CASSPMGRTRSQETQYF. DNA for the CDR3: TGTGCCAGCAGCCCAATGGGTCGGACTAGGTCTCAAGAGACCCAGTACTTC.

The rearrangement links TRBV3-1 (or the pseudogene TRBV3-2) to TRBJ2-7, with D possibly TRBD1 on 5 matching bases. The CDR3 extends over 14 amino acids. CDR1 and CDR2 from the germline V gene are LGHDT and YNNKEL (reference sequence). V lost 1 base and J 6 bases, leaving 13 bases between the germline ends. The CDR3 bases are TGTGCCAGCAGCCAAGGCGGACAAACGGGCGAGCAGTACTTC. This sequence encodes CASSQGGQTGEQYF.

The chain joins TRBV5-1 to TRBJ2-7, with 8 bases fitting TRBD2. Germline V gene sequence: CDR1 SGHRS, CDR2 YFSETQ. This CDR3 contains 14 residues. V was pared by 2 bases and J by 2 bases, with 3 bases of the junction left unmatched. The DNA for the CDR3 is TGCGCCAGCAGCTTTGCGGGAGGTGCCTACGAGCAGTACTTC. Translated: CASSFAGGAYEQYF.

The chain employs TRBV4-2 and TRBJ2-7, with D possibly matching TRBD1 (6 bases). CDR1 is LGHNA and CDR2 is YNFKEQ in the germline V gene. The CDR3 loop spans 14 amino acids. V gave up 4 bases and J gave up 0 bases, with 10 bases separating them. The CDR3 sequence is CASSPGAFSYEQYF. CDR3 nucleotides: TGTGCCAGCAGCCCAGGGGCGTTCTCCTACGAGCAGTACTTC.

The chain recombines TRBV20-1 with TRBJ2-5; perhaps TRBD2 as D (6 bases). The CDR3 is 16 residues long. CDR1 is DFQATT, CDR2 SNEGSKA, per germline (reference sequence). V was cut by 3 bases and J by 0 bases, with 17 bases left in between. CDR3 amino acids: CSASARGGKYQETQYF. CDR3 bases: TGCAGTGCTAGTGCGAGGGGCGGGAAGTACCAAGAGACCCAGTACTTC.

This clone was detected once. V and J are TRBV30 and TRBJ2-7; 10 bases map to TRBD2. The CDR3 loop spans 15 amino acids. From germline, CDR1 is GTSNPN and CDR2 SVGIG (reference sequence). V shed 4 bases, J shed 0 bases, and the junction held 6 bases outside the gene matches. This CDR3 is CAWTSGGSSSYEQYF. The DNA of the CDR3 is TGTGCCTGGACTAGCGGGGGATCTAGCTCCTACGAGCAGTACTTC.

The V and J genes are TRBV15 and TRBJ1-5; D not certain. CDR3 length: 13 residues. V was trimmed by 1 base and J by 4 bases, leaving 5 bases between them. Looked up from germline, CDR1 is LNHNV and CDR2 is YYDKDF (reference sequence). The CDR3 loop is CATSRGGNQPQHF. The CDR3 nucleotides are TGTGCCACCAGCAGAGGCGGAAATCAGCCCCAGCATTTT.

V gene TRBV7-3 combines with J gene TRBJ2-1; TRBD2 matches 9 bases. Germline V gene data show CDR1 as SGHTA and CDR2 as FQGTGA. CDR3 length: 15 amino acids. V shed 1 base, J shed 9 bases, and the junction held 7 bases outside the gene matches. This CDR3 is CASSLIAGEGVEQFF. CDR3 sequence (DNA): TGTGCCAGCAGCTTAATAGCGGGAGAAGGAGTTGAGCAGTTCTTC.

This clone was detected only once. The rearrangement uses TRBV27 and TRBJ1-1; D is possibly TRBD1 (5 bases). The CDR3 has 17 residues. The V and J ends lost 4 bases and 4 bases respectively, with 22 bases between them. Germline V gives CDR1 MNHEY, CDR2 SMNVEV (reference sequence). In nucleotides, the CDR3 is TGTGCCAGCAGTTCATACCGATCTCTTCAGGGTGGCACTGAAGCTTTCTTT. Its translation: CASSSYRSLQGGTEAFF.

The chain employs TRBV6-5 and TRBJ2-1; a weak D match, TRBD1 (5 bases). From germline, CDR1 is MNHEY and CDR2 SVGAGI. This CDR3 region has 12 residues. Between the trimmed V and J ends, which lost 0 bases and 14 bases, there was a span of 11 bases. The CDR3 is CASSYSKDKEFF. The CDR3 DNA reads TGTGCCAGCAGTTACTCGAAGGACAAAGAGTTCTTC.

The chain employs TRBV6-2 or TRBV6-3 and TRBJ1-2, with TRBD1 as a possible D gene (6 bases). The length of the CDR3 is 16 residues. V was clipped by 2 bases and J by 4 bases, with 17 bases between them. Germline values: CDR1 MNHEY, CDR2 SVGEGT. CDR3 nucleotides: TGTGCCAGCAGTTACCCCCAGGGGAAATTGGGCTATGGCTACACCTTC. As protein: CASSYPQGKLGYGYTF.

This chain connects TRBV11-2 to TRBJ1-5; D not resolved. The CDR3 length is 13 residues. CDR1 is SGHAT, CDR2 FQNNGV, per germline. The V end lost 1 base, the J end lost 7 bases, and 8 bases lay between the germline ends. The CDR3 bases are TGTGCCAGCAGCTTAGCTGGGAGCCAGCCCCAGCATTTT. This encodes CASSLAGSQPQHF. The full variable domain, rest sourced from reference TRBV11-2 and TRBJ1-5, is EAGVAQSPRYKIIEKRQSVAFWCNPISGHATLYWYQQILGQGPKLLIQFQNNGVVDDSQLPKDRFSAERLKGVDSTLKIQPAKLEDSAVYLCASSLAGSQPQHFGDGTRLSIL.

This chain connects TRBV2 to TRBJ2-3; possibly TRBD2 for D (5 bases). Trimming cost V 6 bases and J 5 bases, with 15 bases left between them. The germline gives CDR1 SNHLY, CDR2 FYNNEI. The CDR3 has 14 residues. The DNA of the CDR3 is TGTGCCAGCAGCAAATCGGGGTCTGTAGATACGCAGTATTTT. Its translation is CASSKSGSVDTQYF.

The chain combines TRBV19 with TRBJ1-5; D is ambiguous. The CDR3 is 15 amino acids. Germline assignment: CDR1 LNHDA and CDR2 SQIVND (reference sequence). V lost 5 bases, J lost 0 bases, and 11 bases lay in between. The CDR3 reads CASSFTVYSNQPQHF. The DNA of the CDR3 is TGTGCCAGTAGTTTTACTGTTTATAGCAATCAGCCCCAGCATTTT.

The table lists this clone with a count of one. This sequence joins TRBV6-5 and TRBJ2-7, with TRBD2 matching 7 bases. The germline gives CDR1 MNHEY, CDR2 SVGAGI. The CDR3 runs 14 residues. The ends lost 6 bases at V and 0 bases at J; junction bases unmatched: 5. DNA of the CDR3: TGTGCCAGCAGGTCGGGGGGAGTCTCCTACGAGCAGTACTTC. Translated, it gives CASRSGGVSYEQYF.

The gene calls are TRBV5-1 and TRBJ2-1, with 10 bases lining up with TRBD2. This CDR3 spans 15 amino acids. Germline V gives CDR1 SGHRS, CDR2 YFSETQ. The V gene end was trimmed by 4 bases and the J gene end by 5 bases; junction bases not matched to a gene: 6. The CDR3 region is CASSRSGGEHNEQFF. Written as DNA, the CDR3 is TGCGCCAGCAGCCGAAGCGGGGGGGAACACAATGAGCAGTTCTTC.

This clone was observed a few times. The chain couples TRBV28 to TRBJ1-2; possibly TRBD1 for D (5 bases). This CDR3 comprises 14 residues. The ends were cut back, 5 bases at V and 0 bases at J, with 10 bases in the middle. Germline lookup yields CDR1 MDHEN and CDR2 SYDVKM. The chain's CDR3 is CASSARGANYGYTF. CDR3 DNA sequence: TGTGCCAGCAGTGCCCGGGGGGCTAACTATGGCTACACCTTC.

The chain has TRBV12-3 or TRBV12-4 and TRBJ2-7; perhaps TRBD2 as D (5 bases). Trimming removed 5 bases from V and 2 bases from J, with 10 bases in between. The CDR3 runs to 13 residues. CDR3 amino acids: CASSRQEAYEQYF. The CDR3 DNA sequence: TGTGCCAGCAGTCGGCAGGAGGCCTACGAGCAGTACTTC.

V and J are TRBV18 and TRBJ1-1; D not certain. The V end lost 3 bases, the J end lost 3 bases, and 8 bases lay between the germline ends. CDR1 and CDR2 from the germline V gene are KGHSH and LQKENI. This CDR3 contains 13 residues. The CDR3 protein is CASSPIGYTEAFF. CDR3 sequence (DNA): TGTGCCAGCTCACCTATCGGGTACACTGAAGCTTTCTTT. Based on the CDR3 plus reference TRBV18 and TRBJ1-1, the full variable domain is NAGVMQNPRHLVRRRGQEARLRCSPMKGHSHVYWYRQLPEEGLKFMVYLQKENIIDESGMPKERFSAEFPKEGPSILRIQQVVRGDSAAYFCASSPIGYTEAFFGQGTRLTVV.

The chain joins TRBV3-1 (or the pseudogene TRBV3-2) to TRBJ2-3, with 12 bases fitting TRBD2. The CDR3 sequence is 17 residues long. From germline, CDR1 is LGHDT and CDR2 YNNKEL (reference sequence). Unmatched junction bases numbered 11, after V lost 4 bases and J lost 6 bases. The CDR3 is CASSPALAGGPSDTQYF. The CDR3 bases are TGTGCCAGCAGCCCGGCGCTAGCGGGGGGGCCCTCCGATACGCAGTATTTT.

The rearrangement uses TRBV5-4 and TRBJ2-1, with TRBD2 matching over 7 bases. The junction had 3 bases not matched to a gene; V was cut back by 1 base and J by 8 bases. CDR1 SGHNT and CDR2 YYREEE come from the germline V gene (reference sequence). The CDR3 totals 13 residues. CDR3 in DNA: TGTGCCAGCAGCTTGACTAGCGCAGATGAGCAGTTCTTC. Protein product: CASSLTSADEQFF.

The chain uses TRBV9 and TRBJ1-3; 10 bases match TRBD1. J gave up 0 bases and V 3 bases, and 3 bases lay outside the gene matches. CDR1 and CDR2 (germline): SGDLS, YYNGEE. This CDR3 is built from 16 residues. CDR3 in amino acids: CASSDGTGDSGNTIYF. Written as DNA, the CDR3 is TGTGCCAGCAGCGATGGGACAGGGGACTCTGGAAACACCATATATTTT.

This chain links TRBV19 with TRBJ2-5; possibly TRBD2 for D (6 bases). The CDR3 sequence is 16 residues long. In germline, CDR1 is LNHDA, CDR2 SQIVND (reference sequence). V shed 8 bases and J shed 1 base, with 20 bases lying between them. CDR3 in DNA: TGTGCCAGTGCGACAACGGGCCGCGGGGCCCAAGAGACCCAGTACTTC. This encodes CASATTGRGAQETQYF.

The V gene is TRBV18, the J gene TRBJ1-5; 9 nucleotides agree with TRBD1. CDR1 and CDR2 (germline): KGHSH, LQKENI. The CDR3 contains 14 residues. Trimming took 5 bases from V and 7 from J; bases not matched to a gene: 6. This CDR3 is CASSSTGGWQPQHF. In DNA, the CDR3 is TGTGCCAGCTCATCGACAGGGGGATGGCAGCCCCAGCATTTT. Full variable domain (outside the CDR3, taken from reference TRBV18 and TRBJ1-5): NAGVMQNPRHLVRRRGQEARLRCSPMKGHSHVYWYRQLPEEGLKFMVYLQKENIIDESGMPKERFSAEFPKEGPSILRIQQVVRGDSAAYFCASSSTGGWQPQHFGDGTRLSIL.

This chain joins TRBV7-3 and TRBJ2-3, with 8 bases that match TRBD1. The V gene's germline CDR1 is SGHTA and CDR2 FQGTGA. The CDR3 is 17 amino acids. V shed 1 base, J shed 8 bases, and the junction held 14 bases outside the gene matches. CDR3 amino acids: CASSLMAGRGRPGTQYF. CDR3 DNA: TGTGCCAGCAGCTTAATGGCCGGCAGGGGGCGCCCCGGTACGCAGTATTTT.

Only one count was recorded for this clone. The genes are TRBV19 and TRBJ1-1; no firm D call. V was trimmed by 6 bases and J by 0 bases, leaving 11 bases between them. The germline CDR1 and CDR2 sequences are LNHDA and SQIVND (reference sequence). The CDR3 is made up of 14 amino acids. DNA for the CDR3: TGTGCCAGTAGGTCCGCGGGATTGAACACTGAAGCTTTCTTT. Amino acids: CASRSAGLNTEAFF.